Each of the 26 T cell receptor beta chains below was sequenced from the same sample in a study of blood T cell repertoires in COVID-19. Repertoires were generated with immunoSEQ multiplex PCR, while TCRdb's copy carries only in-frame clones and drops some. The top ten clones hold roughly 0.56% of a sample with about 190,000 clones, around 90% of them seen once. Input material: peripheral blood. Source of these receptors: a man aged 50 or older with acute or convalescent COVID-19.

The J gene is TRBJ1-5, the V gene TRBV6-5, with D possibly matching TRBD1 (5 bases). This CDR3 comprises 14 residues. Trimming pared 8 bases from V and 5 bases from J, leaving 16 bases between. CDR1 and CDR2 (germline): MNHEY, SVGAGI. The CDR3 protein is CASGGSGGHQPQHF. CDR3 coding DNA: TGTGCCAGCGGCGGGTCGGGGGGACATCAGCCCCAGCATTTT.

This clone was recorded once. V gene TRBV20-1 combines with J gene TRBJ1-5, with D perhaps matching TRBD1 (5 bases). There are 14 residues in the CDR3. V lost 5 bases to trimming and J lost 4 bases, with 15 bases between them. Germline V gene sequence: CDR1 DFQATT, CDR2 SNEGSKA (reference sequence). In DNA, the CDR3 is TGCAGTGCTCGTGGGGCAGGGAGGAATCAGCCCCAGCATTTT. It yields the protein CSARGAGRNQPQHF.

The sample holds a few counts of this clone. The chain links TRBV9 to TRBJ2-3; 12 bases map to TRBD2. The V segment lost 2 bases and the J segment 4 bases; nucleotides outside the gene matches: 5. The CDR3 spans 16 residues. Germline V lookup: CDR1 SGDLS, CDR2 YYNGEE. The CDR3 loop reads CASSVRLAGASDTQYF. The CDR3 region has the DNA TGTGCCAGCAGCGTGAGACTAGCGGGAGCCTCAGATACGCAGTATTTT. Using reference TRBV9 and TRBJ2-3 for the parts outside the CDR3, the full variable domain is DSGVTQTPKHLITATGQRVTLRCSPRSGDLSVYWYQQSLDQGLQFLIQYYNGEERAKGNILERFSAQQFPDLHSELNLSSLELGDSALYFCASSVRLAGASDTQYFGPGTRLTVL.

The rearrangement links TRBV5-5 to TRBJ2-7, with D uncertain. Germline CDR1 and CDR2: SGHKS and YYEKEE (reference sequence). The CDR3 has 13 amino acids. Trimming removed 1 base at V and 6 bases at J, with 11 bases between. The CDR3 coding sequence is TGTGCCAGCAGCTTGACCACCCTAGGCGAGCAGTACGTC. It is translated as CASSLTTLGEQYV.

The V and J genes are TRBV19 and TRBJ2-2; TRBD1 matches 10 bases. Germline assignment: CDR1 LNHDA and CDR2 SQIVND (reference sequence). The CDR3 runs 16 residues. Trimming took 7 bases from V and 5 from J; bases not matched to a gene: 10. CDR3 protein: CASTPRGTGATGELFF. CDR3 nucleotide sequence: TGTGCCAGTACGCCTCGGGGGACAGGGGCTACCGGGGAGCTGTTTTTT. Full variable domain (missing parts from reference TRBV19 and TRBJ2-2): DGGITQSPKYLFRKEGQNVTLSCEQNLNHDAMYWYRQDPGQGLRLIYYSQIVNDFQKGDIAEGYSVSREKKESFPLTVTSAQKNPTAFYLCASTPRGTGATGELFFGEGSRLTVL.

J is TRBJ1-5 and V is TRBV28; 8 bases agree with TRBD1. Losses at the gene ends were 4 bases for V and 3 bases for J; bases not matched to a gene: 5. The germline V gene encodes CDR1 MDHEN and CDR2 SYDVKM. The CDR3 contains 15 residues. CDR3: CASSSRDRFNQPQHF. The CDR3 DNA is TGTGCCAGCAGTTCCCGGGACAGGTTCAATCAGCCCCAGCATTTT.

CDR3 coding DNA: TGTGCCAGCAGCCCTCGGACTAGCGGGGGGCCTAACACCGGGGAGCTGTTTTTT. Translated, it gives CASSPRTSGGPNTGELFF. The chain uses TRBV7-3 and TRBJ2-2, with 14 bases aligning to TRBD2. CDR1 is SGHTA and CDR2 is FQGTGA in the germline V gene. This CDR3 is 18 amino acids long. Losses at the gene ends were 5 bases for V and 2 bases for J; bases not matched to a gene: 7.

The chain recombines TRBV27 with TRBJ2-1, with TRBD2 matching over 12 bases. This CDR3 has 15 amino acids. Germline V gene data show CDR1 as MNHEY and CDR2 as SMNVEV (reference sequence). V lost 5 bases and J lost 6; bases outside the gene matches: 5. CDR3 sequence: CASSARLAGVNEQFF. The CDR3, as DNA: TGTGCCAGCAGTGCCCGACTAGCGGGGGTCAATGAGCAGTTCTTC.

This chain joins TRBV6-5 and TRBJ2-1; D is possibly TRBD1 (6 bases). V was shortened by 7 bases and J by 2 bases, with 15 bases between the two germline ends. CDR1 is MNHEY, CDR2 SVGAGI, per germline. This CDR3 is built from 15 residues. In DNA form, the CDR3 reads TGTGCCAGCAATTTTGACAGGCAACCCTACAATGAGCAGTTCTTC. It codes for CASNFDRQPYNEQFF.

Worth noting for this clone: Other DNA sequences in this sample translate to the same CDR3. V gene TRBV30 combines with J gene TRBJ1-2, with 8 bases aligning to TRBD1. The CDR3 is 15 amino acids. Germline V CDR1 and CDR2: GTSNPN, SVGIG (reference sequence). Losses at the gene ends were 4 bases for V and 8 bases for J; bases not matched to a gene: 15. CDR3 loop: CAWTPRTGRSGGYTF. The CDR3 nucleotides are TGTGCCTGGACCCCTCGGACAGGGCGTTCTGGGGGCTACACCTTC. Supplemented by reference TRBV30 and TRBJ1-2, the full variable domain reads SQTIHQWPATLVQPVGSPLSLECTVEGTSNPNLYWYRQAAGRGLQLLFYSVGIGQISSEVPQNLSASRPQDRQFILSSKKLLLSDSGFYLCAWTPRTGRSGGYTFGSGTRLTVV.

The chain employs TRBV27 and TRBJ1-2, with unresolved D. The CDR3 has 13 amino acids. The V gene lost 5 bases and the J gene lost 4 bases, with 11 bases spanning the gap. CDR1 and CDR2 (germline): MNHEY, SMNVEV (reference sequence). Here the CDR3 reads CASSRADGYGYTF. As DNA, the CDR3 is TGTGCCAGCAGTCGAGCGGACGGCTATGGCTACACCTTC.

The chain joins TRBV29-1 to TRBJ2-1; D gene ambiguous. The CDR3 consists of 14 residues. Per the germline V gene, CDR1 is SQVTM and CDR2 is ANQGSEA. Trimming cost V 4 bases and J 8 bases, with 18 bases left between them. In nucleotides, the CDR3 is TGCAGCGTTGCGCCCGGAGTCTTATGGGATGAGCAGTTCTTC. Amino acids: CSVAPGVLWDEQFF.

The chain uses TRBV5-6 and TRBJ1-2; TRBD1 matches at 9 bases. V trimming: 6 bases; J trimming: 2 bases; junction bases outside the gene matches: 5. Germline CDR1 reads SGHDT; CDR2 reads YYEEEE. This CDR3 region has 14 residues. The chain's CDR3 is CASTWDRDNYGYTF. Written as DNA, the CDR3 is TGTGCCAGCACCTGGGACAGGGACAACTATGGCTACACCTTC. Supplemented by reference TRBV5-6 and TRBJ1-2, the full variable domain reads DAGVTQSPTHLIKTRGQQVTLRCSPKSGHDTVSWYQQALGQGPQFIFQYYEEEERQRGNFPDRFSGHQFPNYSSELNVNALLLGDSALYLCASTWDRDNYGYTFGSGTRLTVV.

The genes are TRBV19 and TRBJ2-2; D is possibly TRBD2 (5 bases). The germline gives CDR1 LNHDA, CDR2 SQIVND (reference sequence). This CDR3 is built from 13 residues. V was trimmed by 3 bases and J by 5 bases, leaving 7 bases between them. The CDR3 nucleotides are TGTGCCAGTAGTATCCCGGGGACCGGGGAGCTGTTTTTT. Residues: CASSIPGTGELFF. Drawing the rest from reference TRBV19 and TRBJ2-2, the complete variable domain is DGGITQSPKYLFRKEGQNVTLSCEQNLNHDAMYWYRQDPGQGLRLIYYSQIVNDFQKGDIAEGYSVSREKKESFPLTVTSAQKNPTAFYLCASSIPGTGELFFGEGSRLTVL.

The V and J genes are TRBV28 and TRBJ1-1; D gene ambiguous. The CDR3 contains 14 residues. V gave up 2 bases and J gave up 6 bases, with 13 bases separating them. Germline CDR1 and CDR2: MDHEN and SYDVKM. For the CDR3, the DNA is TGTGCCAGCAGTTTAAGCCGCGGGGTAGCTGAAGCTTTCTTT. Its translation is CASSLSRGVAEAFF.

The CDR3 is CAWSVLAAVSGYTF. CDR3 DNA sequence: TGTGCCTGGAGTGTACTGGCGGCAGTCTCTGGCTACACCTTC. The chain links TRBV30 to TRBJ1-2; D remains ambiguous. The CDR3 covers 14 residues. Germline V lookup: CDR1 GTSNPN, CDR2 SVGIG (reference sequence). The germline V and J ends were trimmed by 0 bases and 7 bases, with 15 bases remaining between them.

The rearrangement uses TRBV7-9 and TRBJ2-1; no reliable D call. The CDR3 sequence is 12 residues long. With 1 base removed from V and 6 bases from J, the gap between germline ends came to 4 bases. Germline values: CDR1 SEHNR, CDR2 FQNEAQ (reference sequence). CDR3 DNA: TGTGCCAGCAGCTTAGTTATCAATGAGCAGTTCTTC. Its translation: CASSLVINEQFF.

The genes are TRBV6-6 and TRBJ1-1, with D perhaps matching TRBD1 (5 bases). The CDR3 totals 14 residues. The ends were cut back, 6 bases at V and 1 base at J, with 12 bases in the middle. The germline V gene encodes CDR1 MNHNY and CDR2 SVGAGI (reference sequence). In nucleotides, the CDR3 is TGTGCCAGCAGCCGGAAGGGGTCGAACACTGAAGCTTTCTTT. Translated, it gives CASSRKGSNTEAFF.

This clone was counted a few times. The chain couples TRBV4-2 to TRBJ2-3; a weak D match, TRBD2 (5 bases). V was shortened by 0 bases and J by 0 bases, with 19 bases between the two germline ends. CDR1 and CDR2 from the germline V gene are LGHNA and YNFKEQ. There are 19 residues in the CDR3. CDR3 DNA sequence: TGTGCCAGCAGCCAAGACGGGGTGGGAAAGGTTATGAGCACAGATACGCAGTATTTT. Translation gives CASSQDGVGKVMSTDTQYF.

Written as DNA, the CDR3 is TGTGCCAGCAGCTTACCTTCTAGCGGAGGGGCCTACGAGCAGTACTTC. Translating it yields CASSLPSSGGAYEQYF. The chain joins TRBV7-8 to TRBJ2-7; TRBD2 matches 7 bases. Germline V gene sequence: CDR1 SGHVS, CDR2 FQNEAQ. This CDR3 region has 16 residues. The J segment lost 2 bases and the V segment lost 2 bases, leaving 9 bases of the junction unmatched.

The rearrangement links TRBV20-1 to TRBJ2-7; 7 positions agree with TRBD1. Germline V gene sequence: CDR1 DFQATT, CDR2 SNEGSKA (reference sequence). CDR3 size: 11 residues. After removal of 7 bases from V and 6 bases from J, the junction contained 6 bases not matched to a gene. The CDR3 reads CSGRQGAEQYV. In DNA form, the CDR3 reads TGCAGTGGACGACAGGGCGCCGAGCAGTACGTC.

The chain recombines TRBV28 with TRBJ1-2; the D gene is possibly TRBD1 (6 bases). With 5 bases removed from V and 2 bases from J, the gap between germline ends came to 15 bases. The CDR3 runs 15 residues. Per the germline V gene, CDR1 is MDHEN and CDR2 is SYDVKM. The CDR3 bases are TGTGCCAGCAGTACCACGTGGACAGCGAACTATGGCTACACCTTC. It encodes CASSTTWTANYGYTF.

The count of this clone is one. The chain has TRBV28 and TRBJ2-2; D unclear. Germline lookup yields CDR1 MDHEN and CDR2 SYDVKM. Deletions cut 5 bases from V and 12 bases from J, with 13 bases between. The CDR3 is 12 residues long. CDR3 region: CASSTPLGQLFF. The CDR3 region has the DNA TGTGCCAGCAGTACCCCCTTGGGCCAGCTGTTTTTT.

The chain couples TRBV28 to TRBJ1-6; D perhaps matches TRBD1 (5 bases). This CDR3 region has 17 residues. Germline loops: CDR1 MDHEN, CDR2 SYDVKM. Trimming shortened V by 2 bases and J by 8 bases, and 19 bases separated the two germline ends. The CDR3 DNA follows: TGTGCCAGCAGTTTAGGGGGGGGGACTTTAGCGGATTCACCCCTCCACTTT. Its translation is CASSLGGGTLADSPLHF.

The CDR3 loop reads CATNHQGAGSNQPQHF. CDR3 in DNA: TGTGCCACCAACCACCAGGGGGCTGGAAGCAATCAGCCCCAGCATTTT. The chain employs TRBV28 and TRBJ1-5, with TRBD1 matching 8 bases. The J segment lost 1 base and the V segment lost 10 bases, leaving 12 bases of the junction unmatched. The CDR3 is 16 residues long. CDR1 MDHEN and CDR2 SYDVKM come from the germline V gene.

The gene calls are TRBV4-2 and TRBJ2-4; 10 bases are a match to TRBD2. The CDR3 is 17 amino acids. The germline V gene encodes CDR1 LGHNA and CDR2 YNFKEQ. V trimming: 5 bases; J trimming: 1 base; junction bases outside the gene matches: 8. The CDR3 DNA sequence: TGTGCCAGCAGCGAGGAAGCGGGGGGGCTCGCCAAAAACATTCAGTACTTC. This translates into CASSEEAGGLAKNIQYF.